The source of this TCR beta chain is a study of blood T cell repertoires in COVID-19. Study details: T cells, B-cell-depleted T cells, or PBMCs supplied cDNA or gDNA.

V shed 0 bases and J 4 bases; nucleotides not matched to a gene: 7. The CDR3 consists of 16 residues. CDR1 is MNHEY, CDR2 SVGEGT, per germline. Assay: immunoSEQ multiplex PCR; the TCRdb copy retains only in-frame clones and omits some. The repertoire holds about 160,000 clones, 70% to 90% seen once, with roughly a tenth in the top ten. This TCR was recovered from a human donor in a cohort sampled during active COVID-19. V and J are TRBV6-2 or TRBV6-3 and TRBJ2-5, with 8 bases lining up with TRBD2. Sequenced material: peripheral blood. The CDR3, as DNA: TGTGCCAGCAGTTACTCGAAGGGGGGACTAGTAGAGACCCAGTACTTC. This encodes CASSYSKGGLVETQYF.